Shown below are 15 T cell receptor beta chains from a single sample sequenced in a study of CD8 T cells in cerebrospinal fluid in Alzheimer's disease. Reanalyzing the 10x single-cell sequencing reads, TCRdb keeps one entry per CDR3 protein, without DNA. This repertoire includes roughly 1,500 distinct CDR3 sequences. The source material was cerebrospinal fluid. The receptor set was obtained from a human donor in good health.

Its frequency marks this clonotype as medium-sized. The chain combines TRBV19 with TRBJ1-2; TCRdb selects TRBD1, and the lack of DNA leaves this call unchecked. There are 17 residues in the CDR3. CDR1 is LNHDA and CDR2 is SQIVND in the germline V gene (reference sequence). The CDR3 spells CASSIDLGTGANYGYTF.

This clonotype is labeled medium-sized based on frequency. This chain connects TRBV5-6 to TRBJ2-7. The germline V gene encodes CDR1 SGHDT and CDR2 YYEEEE. The length of the CDR3 is 15 residues. The CDR3 spells CASSLARRNSYEQYF.

This clonotype is labeled medium-sized (0.01 to 0.1%) based on frequency. V and J are TRBV28 and TRBJ1-1. The V gene's germline CDR1 is MDHEN and CDR2 SYDVKM. The CDR3 sequence is 14 residues long. This chain's CDR3 is CASSLGEGWTEAFF. Full variable domain (missing parts from reference TRBV28 and TRBJ1-1): DVKVTQSSRYLVKRTGEKVFLECVQDMDHENMFWYRQDPGLGLRLIYFSYDVKMKEKGDIPEGYSVSREKKERFSLILESASTNQTSMYLCASSLGEGWTEAFFGQGTRLTVV.

Measured by frequency, this clonotype is medium-sized. This rearrangement joins TRBV7-9 to TRBJ2-1. Germline values: CDR1 SEHNR, CDR2 FQNEAQ (reference sequence). The CDR3 totals 14 residues. The CDR3 spells CASSLAQAGSEQFF.

By frequency, this clonotype is medium-sized. This sequence joins TRBV27 and TRBJ2-3; absent DNA, TCRdb's TRBD1 call cannot be checked. The CDR3 has 15 residues. From germline, CDR1 is MNHEY and CDR2 SMNVEV (reference sequence). The CDR3 is CASRPFPGRTDTQYF.

This clonotype registers medium-sized (0.01 to 0.1%) by frequency. CDR3 sequence reads: CASSQDTLAGAYEQYF. The V and J genes are TRBV4-3 and TRBJ2-7; with no DNA, the TCRdb D assignment of TRBD2 cannot be verified. Germline V CDR1 and CDR2: LGHNA, YSLEER. This CDR3 has 16 residues.

This clonotype registers medium-sized by frequency. This chain uses TRBV7-3 with TRBJ2-1; the D call of TRBD2 rests on TCRdb alone, since no DNA is present to check it. This CDR3 is built from 15 residues. From germline, CDR1 is SGHTA and CDR2 FQGTGA. CDR3 region: CASSLISGPYNEQFF.

Frequency places this clonotype as medium-sized. This chain connects TRBV20-1 to TRBJ2-5; the D call from TCRdb, TRBD1, cannot be confirmed without DNA. Germline values: CDR1 DFQATT, CDR2 SNEGSKA (reference sequence). The CDR3 contains 14 residues. This CDR3 reads CSARERTGKETQYF.

This clonotype ranks as medium-sized in terms of frequency. The J gene is TRBJ1-4, the V gene TRBV29-1; the TRBD1 assignment by TCRdb is unverifiable without DNA. The CDR3 extends over 12 amino acids. CDR1 is SQVTM and CDR2 is ANQGSEA in the germline V gene. This CDR3 is CSVQEGTRGLFF.

According to its frequency, this clonotype is medium-sized. The V call is TRBV28, the J call TRBJ2-1. The CDR3 spans 14 residues. Germline V gene sequence: CDR1 MDHEN, CDR2 SYDVKM. CDR3 in amino acids: CASSDHISYNEQFF.

Its frequency marks this clonotype as medium-sized. The chain is built from TRBV5-6 and TRBJ2-6. CDR3 length: 16 residues. Germline V lookup: CDR1 SGHDT, CDR2 YYEEEE. CDR3 in amino acids: CASSTMDSSGANVLTF.

This clonotype ranks as medium-sized in terms of frequency. V and J are TRBV19 and TRBJ2-6; the D call from TCRdb, TRBD1, cannot be confirmed without DNA. The CDR3 is made up of 15 amino acids. The germline V gene has CDR1 LNHDA and CDR2 SQIVND (reference sequence). CDR3 in amino acids: CASSQDRGGANVLTF.

Considering frequency, this clonotype is medium-sized. The chain employs TRBV5-6 and TRBJ2-2. The CDR3 consists of 12 residues. Germline V gene lookup returns CDR1 SGHDT and CDR2 YYEEEE. CDR3 region: CASSHLTGELFF.

The chain carries TRBV19 and TRBJ2-7. The CDR3 spans 14 residues. Germline V gene data show CDR1 as LNHDA and CDR2 as SQIVND (reference sequence). CDR3 sequence reads: CASSILLTVHEQYF.

This clonotype registers medium-sized by frequency. The CDR3: CASSSAGSGEQYF. The chain has TRBV5-1 and TRBJ2-7; TCRdb reports TRBD1, a call that lacks DNA to check it against. Germline V gene data show CDR1 as SGHRS and CDR2 as YFSETQ. This CDR3 spans 13 amino acids.